A single sample is the source of the 5 T cell receptor beta chains below, sequenced in a study of T cells in tuberculosis. Thawed, overnight-rested PBMC were stained with GMM-loaded CD1B tetramer, viability dye and anti-CD3, then sorted. CD1B tetramers were loaded with Rhodococcus equi-derived C32 glucose monomycolate. Using immunoSEQ multiplex PCR, the repertoire was profiled, and TCRdb retains in-frame clones only, with some absent. The table includes about 59,000 clones, 81% detected once. The specimen was CD1b-GMM tetramer-negative cells sorted from PBMCs. These TCRs come from an adult woman with latent tuberculosis.

The chain links TRBV30 to TRBJ2-7; D is perhaps TRBD1 (6 bases). The CDR3 contains 15 residues. V lost 1 base and J lost 4, with 17 bases in between. The germline V gene has CDR1 GTSNPN and CDR2 SVGIG (reference sequence). The CDR3 spells CAWSEPGTRGYEQYF. In nucleotides, the CDR3 is TGTGCCTGGAGTGAGCCCGGGACACGTGGATACGAGCAGTACTTC.

This sequence joins TRBV4-1 and TRBJ1-4, with 10 bases matching TRBD1. The CDR3 consists of 15 residues. CDR1 and CDR2 from the germline V gene are MGHRA and YSYEKL. Trimming cost V 3 bases and J 7 bases; bases outside gene matches: 5. The CDR3, as DNA: TGCGCCAGCAGCCAGGACTGGACAGGGGGTGAAAAACTGTTTTTT. The encoded protein is CASSQDWTGGEKLFF.

This chain uses TRBV6-5 with TRBJ2-1, with TRBD2 identical over 8 bases. Germline lookup yields CDR1 MNHEY and CDR2 SVGAGI. V gave up 2 bases and J gave up 6 bases; unmatched junction bases: 6. This CDR3 is 15 amino acids long. CDR3 nucleotide sequence: TGTGCCAGCAGTTACAGGGGGACTAGTATCAATGAGCAGTTCTTC. Its protein product is CASSYRGTSINEQFF.

Only one count was recorded for this clone. This chain joins TRBV5-1 and TRBJ2-7; possible D gene TRBD1, 6 bases. The V gene lost 3 bases and the J gene lost 7 bases, with 14 bases spanning the gap. Germline V gene sequence: CDR1 SGHRS, CDR2 YFSETQ. CDR3 size: 13 residues. The CDR3 sequence is CASSYRTAQEQYF. The CDR3, as DNA: TGCGCCAGCAGCTACCGGACAGCCCAAGAGCAGTACTTC.

This sequence joins TRBV6-5 and TRBJ2-7, with D tentatively TRBD1 (5 bases). Germline-derived CDR1 and CDR2 are MNHEY and SVGAGI. The CDR3 has 13 residues. Trimming took off 7 bases at V and 6 bases at J, with 16 bases between the two ends. The CDR3 bases are TGTGCCAGCACCCCGCAGGGTTGGGGCGAGCAGTACTTC. Translated, it gives CASTPQGWGEQYF.